One sample yielded the 7 T cell receptor beta chains listed below, sequenced in a study of blood T cells in healthy people across ages. With a J-beta primer mix and a sample-barcoded 5' primer, a second PCR ran 7 to 11 cycles. One entry per CDR3 protein results from TCRdb running MiXCR on the 5' RACE reads. The table includes 1 million to 1.2 million distinct CDR3 sequences, about two fifths detected once. The sample taken for sequencing was blood. These receptors were taken from a man younger than 35 in good health.

The table lists this clonotype with many counts. This chain joins TRBV7-2 and TRBJ1-2; the D is unclear. Trimming pared 5 bases from V and 0 bases from J, leaving 16 bases between. Germline V gives CDR1 SGHTA, CDR2 FQGNSA. The CDR3 spans 16 residues. The chain's CDR3 is CASSRGGSRANYGYTF. The CDR3 DNA reads TGTGCCAGCAGCCGAGGCGGCAGTAGGGCTAACTATGGCTACACCTTC.

The chain couples TRBV7-2 to TRBJ2-5, with D possibly called TRBD1 or TRBD2 (5 bases each). Per the germline V gene, CDR1 is SGHTA and CDR2 is FQGNSA. The germline V and J ends were trimmed by 6 bases and 1 base, with 12 bases remaining between them. This CDR3 contains 14 residues. The CDR3 region is CASSSEGFQETQYF. The CDR3 region has the DNA TGTGCCAGCAGTTCCGAGGGGTTCCAAGAGACCCAGTACTTC.

This clonotype showed up just a few times. This chain joins TRBV7-2 and TRBJ1-2; 9 nucleotides match TRBD1. Germline V gene sequence: CDR1 SGHTA, CDR2 FQGNSA. CDR3 length equals 15 residues. Germline trimming cut 6 bases from V and 5 bases from J; bases unmatched to any gene: 10. CDR3 DNA: TGTGCCAGCAGACTAACACAGGGGGCGACGTATGGCTACACCTTC. This encodes CASRLTQGATYGYTF.

Regarding this clonotype: A much larger clonotype is one base distant, so this may be a read error. V is TRBV29-1 and J is TRBJ2-1; D ambiguous. The germline V and J ends were trimmed by 4 bases and 13 bases, with 17 bases remaining between them. This CDR3 region has 12 residues. Per germline, CDR1 SQVTM and CDR2 ANQGSEA. CDR3 sequence reads: CSVGIHRETQFF. The CDR3 DNA reads as TGCAGCGTTGGGATACACCGAGAGACCCAGTTCTTC.

This clonotype was seen repeatedly, ten times or more. The J gene is TRBJ1-5, the V gene TRBV5-5; tentative D call: TRBD1 (6 bases). Germline V gives CDR1 SGHKS, CDR2 YYEKEE (reference sequence). The CDR3 loop spans 13 amino acids. The V gene lost 4 bases and the J gene lost 9 bases, with 14 bases spanning the gap. The CDR3 sequence is CASSTTGSLPQHF. Written as DNA, the CDR3 is TGTGCCAGCAGCACAACAGGGTCATTGCCCCAGCATTTT.

V is TRBV7-9 and J is TRBJ1-2; no definite D call. V gave up 3 bases and J gave up 2 bases, with 7 bases separating them. The CDR3 is made up of 13 amino acids. The germline CDR1 and CDR2 sequences are SEHNR and FQNEAQ (reference sequence). CDR3 region: CASSFNENYGYTF. DNA for the CDR3: TGTGCCAGCAGCTTTAACGAAAACTATGGCTACACCTTC.

V gene TRBV9 combines with J gene TRBJ1-3; 7 positions match TRBD1. This CDR3 spans 15 amino acids. Germline-derived CDR1 and CDR2 are SGDLS and YYNGEE. V was pared by 3 bases and J by 7 bases, with 10 bases of the junction left unmatched. The CDR3 DNA sequence: TGTGCCAGCAGCGCATCAGGACAGGCCGGGAACACCATATATTTT. This codes for CASSASGQAGNTIYF.